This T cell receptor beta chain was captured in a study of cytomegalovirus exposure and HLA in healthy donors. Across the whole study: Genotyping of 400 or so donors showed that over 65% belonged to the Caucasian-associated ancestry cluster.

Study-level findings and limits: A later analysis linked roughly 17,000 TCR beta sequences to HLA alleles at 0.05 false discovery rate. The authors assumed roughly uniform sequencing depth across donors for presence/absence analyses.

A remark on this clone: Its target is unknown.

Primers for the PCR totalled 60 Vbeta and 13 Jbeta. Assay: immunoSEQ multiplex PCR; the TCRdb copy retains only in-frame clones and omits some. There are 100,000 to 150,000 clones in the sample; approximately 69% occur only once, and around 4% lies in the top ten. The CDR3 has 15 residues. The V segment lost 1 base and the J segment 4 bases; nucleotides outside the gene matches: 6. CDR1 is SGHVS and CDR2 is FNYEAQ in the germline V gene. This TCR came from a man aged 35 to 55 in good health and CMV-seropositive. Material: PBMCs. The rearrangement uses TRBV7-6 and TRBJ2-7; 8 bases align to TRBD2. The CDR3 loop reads CASSLVVSGKYEQYF. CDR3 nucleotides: TGTGCCAGCAGCTTAGTGGTTAGCGGGAAATACGAGCAGTACTTC.